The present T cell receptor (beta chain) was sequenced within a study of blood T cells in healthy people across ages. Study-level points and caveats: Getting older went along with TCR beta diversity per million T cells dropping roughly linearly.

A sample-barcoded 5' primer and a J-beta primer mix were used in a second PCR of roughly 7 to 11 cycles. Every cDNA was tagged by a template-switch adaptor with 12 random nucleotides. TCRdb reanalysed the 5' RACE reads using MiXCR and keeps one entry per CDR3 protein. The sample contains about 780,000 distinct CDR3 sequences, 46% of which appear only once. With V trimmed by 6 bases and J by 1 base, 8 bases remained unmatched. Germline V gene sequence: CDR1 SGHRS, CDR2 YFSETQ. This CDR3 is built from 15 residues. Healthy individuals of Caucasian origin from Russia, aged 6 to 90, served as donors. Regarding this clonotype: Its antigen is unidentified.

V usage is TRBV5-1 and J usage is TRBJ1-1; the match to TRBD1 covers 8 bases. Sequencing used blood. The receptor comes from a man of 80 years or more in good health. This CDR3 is CASIAQGAQNTEAFF. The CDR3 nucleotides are TGCGCCAGCATCGCCCAGGGGGCCCAGAACACTGAAGCTTTCTTT. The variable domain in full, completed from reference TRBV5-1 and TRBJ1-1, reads KAGVTQTPRYLIKTRGQQVTLSCSPISGHRSVSWYQQTPGQGLQFLFEYFSETQRNKGNFPGRFSGRQFSNSRSEMNVSTLELGDSALYLCASIAQGAQNTEAFFGQGTRLTVV.